The 30 T cell receptor beta chains below all came from one sample that was sequenced in a study of cytomegalovirus exposure and HLA in healthy donors. Researchers ran the PCR with 60 Vbeta and 13 Jbeta primers. The table came from immunoSEQ multiplex PCR; TCRdb's copy has only in-frame clones and leaves some out. This table has about 89,000 clones, around four fifths appearing once. The specimen sequenced was PBMCs. Every receptor here comes from a man under 40 in good health and CMV-seropositive.

Only a few counts were recorded for this clone. V and J are TRBV9 and TRBJ2-1; TRBD2 matches at 10 bases. J gave up 8 bases and V 0 bases, and 8 bases lay outside the gene matches. CDR3 length: 16 amino acids. Germline loops: CDR1 SGDLS, CDR2 YYNGEE. CDR3 loop: CASSVGSGGASDEQFF. CDR3 nucleotide sequence: TGTGCCAGCAGCGTAGGAAGCGGGGGGGCCTCCGATGAGCAGTTCTTC.

This clone showed up just a few times. The chain has TRBV5-4 and TRBJ1-4, with a tentative D call TRBD1 (6 bases). V shed 3 bases and J shed 1 base, with 16 bases lying between them. The CDR3 runs to 17 residues. Per germline, CDR1 SGHNT and CDR2 YYREEE (reference sequence). The CDR3 nucleotides are TGTGCCAGCAGCTATCAACTCTCCAGGGGAACTAATGAAAAACTGTTTTTT. Residues: CASSYQLSRGTNEKLFF.

The CDR3 is CASSVGGTLGYEQYF. CDR3 sequence (DNA): TGTGCCAGCAGCGTGGGAGGGACCCTAGGCTACGAGCAGTACTTC. The chain recombines TRBV9 with TRBJ2-7; 7 positions agree with TRBD2. The CDR3 extends over 15 amino acids. Germline CDR1 is SGDLS and CDR2 is YYNGEE. V was clipped by 2 bases and J by 3 bases; unmatched bases: 8.

This rearrangement joins TRBV19 to TRBJ2-3, with TRBD2 matching 7 bases. Germline V gene lookup returns CDR1 LNHDA and CDR2 SQIVND (reference sequence). J gave up 4 bases and V 1 base, and 5 bases lay outside the gene matches. This CDR3 is 15 amino acids long. For the CDR3, the DNA is TGTGCCAGTAGTATAGCCGGGGGGAGGGCAGATACGCAGTATTTT. It specifies CASSIAGGRADTQYF.

This chain links TRBV11-1 with TRBJ2-2; no firm D call. Per germline, CDR1 SGHAT and CDR2 FQDESV (reference sequence). The CDR3 is 14 amino acids. V was shortened by 3 bases and J by 0 bases, with 5 bases between the two germline ends. CDR3 sequence reads: CASSFIPNTGELFF. CDR3 DNA: TGTGCCAGCAGCTTTATCCCGAACACCGGGGAGCTGTTTTTT. The full variable domain, in which reference TRBV11-1 and TRBJ2-2 provide the parts outside the CDR3, is EAEVAQSPRYKITEKSQAVAFWCDPISGHATLYWYRQILGQGPELLVQFQDESVVDDSQLPKDRFSAERLKGVDSTLKIQPAELGDSAMYLCASSFIPNTGELFFGEGSRLTVL.

This clone was seen a few times. V and J are TRBV6-6 and TRBJ1-3; D is ambiguous. This CDR3 comprises 12 residues. The germline V gene encodes CDR1 MNHNY and CDR2 SVGAGI (reference sequence). The V end lost 5 bases, the J end lost 4 bases, and 6 bases lay between the germline ends. The CDR3 reads CASSQQGNTIYF. The CDR3 nucleotides are TGTGCCAGCAGTCAACAGGGAAACACCATATATTTT.

The chain has TRBV6-1 and TRBJ1-2; 9 bases fit TRBD1. The CDR3 runs to 15 residues. Germline CDR1 and CDR2: MNHNS and SASEGT. V lost 5 bases to trimming and J lost 2 bases; unmatched junction nucleotides: 6. The CDR3 here is CASSMTGGVNYGYTF. The DNA of the CDR3 is TGTGCCAGCAGTATGACAGGGGGGGTCAACTATGGCTACACCTTC.

DNA of the CDR3: TGTGCCACCAGCAGGGGCGCATATGAGCAGTTCTTC. This translates into CATSRGAYEQFF. The chain couples TRBV15 to TRBJ2-1; D ambiguous. The V end was cut by 3 bases, the J end by 8 bases, with 8 bases between. Germline V gene data show CDR1 as LNHNV and CDR2 as YYDKDF (reference sequence). The CDR3 is made up of 12 amino acids.

J is TRBJ1-5 and V is TRBV7-8, with D maybe TRBD1 (5 bases). Per germline, CDR1 SGHVS and CDR2 FQNEAQ. V dropped 3 bases and J dropped 3 bases, with 9 bases sitting between them. There are 14 residues in the CDR3. CDR3 amino acids: CASSFYRNNQPQHF. Here the CDR3 DNA reads TGTGCCAGCAGCTTCTACAGGAACAATCAGCCCCAGCATTTT.

The J gene is TRBJ1-1, the V gene TRBV7-8; D may be TRBD1 (5 bases). Germline V gene data show CDR1 as SGHVS and CDR2 as FQNEAQ. CDR3 length: 14 amino acids. Trimming took off 1 base at V and 6 bases at J, with 12 bases between the two ends. CDR3 bases: TGTGCCAGCAGCTTAGGTGGGTGGGGGGCTGAAGCTTTCTTT. It encodes CASSLGGWGAEAFF.

The chain links TRBV11-3 to TRBJ2-1; maybe TRBD1 (6 bases). V gave up 4 bases and J gave up 4 bases, with 8 bases separating them. Germline V gene lookup returns CDR1 SGHNT and CDR2 YENEEA. This CDR3 region has 13 residues. The DNA of the CDR3 is TGTGCCAGCAGCTGGGGGCCATACAATGAGCAGTTCTTC. Translated: CASSWGPYNEQFF. The entire variable domain, with the rest obtained from reference TRBV11-3 and TRBJ2-1, is as follows: EAGVVQSPRYKIIEKKQPVAFWCNPISGHNTLYWYLQNLGQGPELLIRYENEEAVDDSQLPKDRFSAERLKGVDSTLKIQPAELGDSAVYLCASSWGPYNEQFFGPGTRLTVL.

The chain couples TRBV18 to TRBJ1-2; D is uncertain. The CDR3 spans 13 residues. The V gene lost 2 bases and the J gene lost 3 bases, with 7 bases spanning the gap. Germline V gives CDR1 KGHSH, CDR2 LQKENI. CDR3 in amino acids: CASSPIGDYGYTF. For the CDR3, the DNA is TGTGCCAGCTCACCAATCGGGGACTATGGCTACACCTTC.

The chain links TRBV11-2 to TRBJ2-1, with D unclear. V dropped 5 bases and J dropped 4 bases, with 9 bases sitting between them. In germline, CDR1 is SGHAT, CDR2 FQNNGV. The CDR3 sequence is 13 residues long. CDR3: CASSPEEYNEQFF. The CDR3 DNA sequence: TGTGCCAGCAGCCCCGAGGAGTACAATGAGCAGTTCTTC. The entire variable domain, with the rest obtained from reference TRBV11-2 and TRBJ2-1, is as follows: EAGVAQSPRYKIIEKRQSVAFWCNPISGHATLYWYQQILGQGPKLLIQFQNNGVVDDSQLPKDRFSAERLKGVDSTLKIQPAKLEDSAVYLCASSPEEYNEQFFGPGTRLTVL.

V is TRBV28 and J is TRBJ2-1; 9 bases are a match to TRBD1. This CDR3 comprises 15 residues. Germline CDR1 MDHEN, CDR2 SYDVKM. The ends lost 7 bases at V and 4 bases at J; junction bases unmatched: 8. In nucleotides, the CDR3 is TGTGCCAGCACCTTGAGGGGACAGGGATACAATGAGCAGTTCTTC. Amino acid sequence: CASTLRGQGYNEQFF.

This clone was counted a single time. This rearrangement joins TRBV2 to TRBJ2-7; D might be TRBD2 (6 bases). From germline, CDR1 is SNHLY and CDR2 FYNNEI. The CDR3 length is 17 residues. V was trimmed by 3 bases and J by 3 bases, leaving 21 bases between them. CDR3: CASSDFYRPGARYEQYF. CDR3 DNA: TGTGCCAGCAGTGATTTTTATCGGCCGGGAGCCCGCTACGAGCAGTACTTC.

The J gene is TRBJ2-5, the V gene TRBV5-4, with a tentative D call TRBD1 (5 bases). The CDR3 totals 17 residues. Germline lookup yields CDR1 SGHNT and CDR2 YYREEE (reference sequence). V was pared by 1 base and J by 1 base, with 17 bases between. As DNA, the CDR3 is TGTGCCAGCAGCTTGTGGTCTGGGGCCAAACTCCAAGAGACCCAGTACTTC. It translates to CASSLWSGAKLQETQYF.

V usage is TRBV5-1 and J usage is TRBJ1-1; D unresolved. Looked up from germline, CDR1 is SGHRS and CDR2 is YFSETQ. V lost 0 bases to trimming and J lost 0 bases, with 15 bases between them. The CDR3 is 17 amino acids. DNA of the CDR3: TGCGCCAGCAGCTTGGTTTTGGGGAGTGGGGTGAACACTGAAGCTTTCTTT. Translation gives CASSLVLGSGVNTEAFF.

The chain employs TRBV28 and TRBJ2-3; D possibly corresponds to TRBD2 (6 bases). Germline V lookup: CDR1 MDHEN, CDR2 SYDVKM. This CDR3 has 16 amino acids. Between the trimmed V and J ends, which lost 3 bases and 4 bases, there was a span of 17 bases. CDR3 sequence (DNA): TGTGCCAGCAGTTTTACCCTTGGGCGGGGTCCAGATACGCAGTATTTT. Its protein product is CASSFTLGRGPDTQYF.

V and J are TRBV13 and TRBJ2-7; no reliable D call. The CDR3 covers 12 residues. Between the trimmed V and J ends, which lost 5 bases and 2 bases, there was a span of 7 bases. Germline V gene data show CDR1 as PRHDT and CDR2 as FYEKMQ (reference sequence). The CDR3 sequence is CASSPRAYEQYF. The CDR3 DNA sequence: TGTGCCAGCAGCCCCCGCGCCTACGAGCAGTACTTC.

This clone has a handful of counts. The rearrangement joins TRBV27 to TRBJ1-1, with D possibly matching TRBD1 (5 bases). This CDR3 has 15 residues. Trimming left V 5 bases short and J 7 bases short, with 20 bases between. From germline, CDR1 is MNHEY and CDR2 SMNVEV (reference sequence). The CDR3 bases are TGTGCCAGCAGTCCTACTTGGGGCGCAGCAAGTGAAGCTTTCTTT. Encoded protein: CASSPTWGAASEAFF.

The chain uses TRBV5-1 and TRBJ2-2, with TRBD1 matching 7 bases. The trim removed 0 bases at V and 5 bases at J, leaving 7 bases unmatched. The CDR3 contains 16 residues. Germline V lookup: CDR1 SGHRS, CDR2 YFSETQ. The CDR3 loop is CASSLEPGQPTGELFF. CDR3 nucleotides: TGCGCCAGCAGCTTGGAGCCGGGACAGCCTACCGGGGAGCTGTTTTTT.

This clone is a singleton in its sample. CDR3 sequence reads: CASSYGTGGYEQYF. In DNA, the CDR3 is TGTGCCAGCAGTTACGGGACAGGGGGTTACGAGCAGTACTTC. J is TRBJ2-7 and V is TRBV6-6; 11 positions match TRBD1. Per the germline V gene, CDR1 is MNHNY and CDR2 is SVGAGI (reference sequence). The CDR3 contains 14 residues. V lost 2 bases, J lost 4 bases, and 1 base stayed unmatched.

The V call is TRBV5-8, the J call TRBJ1-2; 7 bases agree with TRBD1. The CDR3 is 14 amino acids. CDR1 is SGHTS and CDR2 is YDEGEE in the germline V gene. V lost 4 bases and J lost 4; bases outside the gene matches: 7. This CDR3 reads CASSTTTGIYGYTF. In nucleotides, the CDR3 is TGTGCCAGCAGCACCACGACAGGGATCTATGGCTACACCTTC.

The chain couples TRBV25-1 to TRBJ2-1, with TRBD2 matching 11 bases. This CDR3 contains 16 residues. Germline V gene data show CDR1 as MGHDK and CDR2 as SYGVNS. V trimming: 1 base; J trimming: 7 bases; junction bases outside the gene matches: 6. DNA for the CDR3: TGTGCCAGCAGTGAATTGGGTAGCGGGGGGGATAATGAGCAGTTCTTC. Amino acids: CASSELGSGGDNEQFF.

The chain is built from TRBV2 and TRBJ1-2, with a weak D call TRBD1 (5 bases). The germline V and J ends were trimmed by 11 bases and 6 bases, with 22 bases remaining between them. The CDR3 has 14 residues. Germline values: CDR1 SNHLY, CDR2 FYNNEI. CDR3 coding DNA: TGTGCCGGGGGTGTTGAGGGCAGGAGGGATGGCTACACCTTC. It encodes CAGGVEGRRDGYTF.

This sequence joins TRBV6-5 and TRBJ2-3; 8 bases align to TRBD2. The CDR3 consists of 13 residues. With V trimmed by 6 bases and J by 4 bases, 3 bases remained unmatched. Germline loops: CDR1 MNHEY, CDR2 SVGAGI. The CDR3 DNA reads as TGTGCCAGCAGGGCTAGCGGGTCAGATACGCAGTATTTT. Its protein is CASRASGSDTQYF.

The chain links TRBV10-1 to TRBJ2-3; TRBD1 might be the D (5 bases). The CDR3 extends over 12 amino acids. The V gene's germline CDR1 is WNHNN and CDR2 SYGVQD (reference sequence). Between the trimmed V and J ends, which lost 6 bases and 4 bases, there was a span of 8 bases. The CDR3 DNA reads as TGCGCCAGCAGACAGGTTGCAGATACGCAGTATTTT. Translating gives CASRQVADTQYF.

This clone occurred once. The chain uses TRBV4-3 and TRBJ2-1; 8 bases fit TRBD2. Germline V gene sequence: CDR1 LGHNA, CDR2 YSLEER. The ends lost 3 bases at V and 9 bases at J; junction bases unmatched: 10. The length of the CDR3 is 15 residues. The CDR3, as DNA: TGCGCCAGCAGCCAGGATAGCCCCACTAGCGGTGAGCAGTTCTTC. As protein: CASSQDSPTSGEQFF.

This clone was seen a single time. CDR3 coding DNA: TGTGCCAGTAGTATCGCTAGCGGGGGAGGCTATGAGCAGTTCTTC. Its protein product is CASSIASGGGYEQFF. V and J are TRBV19 and TRBJ2-1; 10 bases fit TRBD2. The CDR3 sequence is 15 residues long. V lost 3 bases, J lost 8 bases, and 7 bases stayed unmatched. Per the germline V gene, CDR1 is LNHDA and CDR2 is SQIVND (reference sequence).

This chain uses TRBV5-1 with TRBJ2-3; a possible D gene is TRBD2 (7 bases). The CDR3 contains 16 residues. Trimming stripped 5 bases from V and 2 bases from J, with 18 bases between. CDR1 SGHRS and CDR2 YFSETQ come from the germline V gene. The CDR3 sequence: CASSPMGGRYTDTQYF. For the CDR3, the DNA is TGCGCCAGCAGTCCGATGGGGGGGCGATACACAGATACGCAGTATTTT.